This TCR beta chain was retrieved from a study of cytomegalovirus exposure and HLA in healthy donors. The PCR made use of 60 Vbeta and 13 Jbeta primers. Clones were sequenced by immunoSEQ multiplex PCR, and TCRdb holds only the in-frame ones, with some missing. This sample has under 120,000 clones, with about 80% found just once. Germline loops: CDR1 SGHDN, CDR2 FVKESK. V lost 2 bases and J lost 5, with 9 bases in between. CDR3 size: 13 residues. The V call is TRBV14, the J call TRBJ1-1; D unresolved. This sequence was found in a man between 45 and 60 years old in good health and CMV-seropositive. Sample: PBMCs. DNA for the CDR3: TGTGCCAGCAGCCAATTAACGCGGACTGAAGCTTTCTTT. Protein product: CASSQLTRTEAFF.